This entry features one T cell receptor (beta chain) sequence. The target antigen is unknown. TCRdb processed the reads anew with MiXCR; each CDR3 protein has one entry. The sample records about 740,000 distinct CDR3 sequences, roughly 35% being singletons. The sample originates from a study of T cell repertoires in cytomegalovirus infection. On the study more broadly: From public TCR beta signatures came an indication of both CMV infection and matching HLA type.

Study-level points and caveats: Summed public TCR beta family frequency identified CMV carriers bearing the relevant HLA. Within the response measured ex vivo, HLA-C-restricted CMV-specific TCR beta clonotypes were dominant.

The sequenced sample was PBMCs. This sequence originates from a human donor in good health (CMV status not recorded). Some clones in this sample may be carry-over from other donors' samples.

CDR3 nucleotide sequence: TGTGCCAGCAGCGGGGGGGACAGGTCCTACGAGCAGTACTTC. It encodes CASSGGDRSYEQYF. The rearrangement joins TRBV9 to TRBJ2-7; 8 positions agree with TRBD1. Germline loops: CDR1 SGDLS, CDR2 YYNGEE. The CDR3 spans 14 residues. V lost 3 bases, J lost 1 base, and 3 bases stayed unmatched.